What follows are 14 T cell receptor beta chains derived from one specimen sequenced in a study of T cells in Graves' hyperthyroidism and ophthalmopathy. Amplification yielded TCR beta CDR3 regions, with RNA transcripts as the source. The primer set for the first-round RT-PCR of the TCR CDR3 was HTBI. TCRdb called the multiplex PCR reads again in MiXCR, with one record for every CDR3 protein. The repertoire consists of roughly 290,000 distinct CDR3 sequences, with more than 15% occurring once and the leading ten covering roughly 50%. Sequencing used blood. The receptors were gathered from a woman aged 60 to 75 with Graves' ophthalmopathy.

This chain uses TRBV5-1 with TRBJ2-3, with D perhaps matching TRBD1 or TRBD2 (5 bases each). Trimming shortened V by 4 bases and J by 2 bases, and 14 bases separated the two germline ends. Germline CDR1 and CDR2: SGHRS and YFSETQ. CDR3 length: 15 amino acids. The CDR3 sequence: CASSPGPEATDTQYF. The CDR3 coding sequence is TGCGCCAGCAGCCCGGGACCGGAGGCCACAGATACGCAGTATTTT. Full variable domain (outside the CDR3, taken from reference TRBV5-1 and TRBJ2-3): KAGVTQTPRYLIKTRGQQVTLSCSPISGHRSVSWYQQTPGQGLQFLFEYFSETQRNKGNFPGRFSGRQFSNSRSEMNVSTLELGDSALYLCASSPGPEATDTQYFGPGTRLTVL.

This clonotype was recorded many times. V is TRBV28 and J is TRBJ2-7; possibly TRBD1 for D (7 bases). CDR3 length: 18 amino acids. Germline CDR1 reads MDHEN; CDR2 reads SYDVKM. The germline V and J ends were trimmed by 2 bases and 1 base, with 21 bases remaining between them. The CDR3 is CASSLIFGGDSWSYEQYF. The CDR3 region has the DNA TGTGCCAGCAGTTTAATTTTTGGAGGGGACAGTTGGTCCTACGAGCAGTACTTC.

This clonotype was detected many times. The chain employs TRBV6-1 and TRBJ1-5; D gene unclear. The ends were cut back, 5 bases at V and 4 bases at J, with 15 bases in the middle. The CDR3 totals 15 residues. The germline V gene encodes CDR1 MNHNS and CDR2 SASEGT. Written as DNA, the CDR3 is TGTGCCAGCAGTAACGGGGTGGGTGAGAATCAGCCCCAGCATTTT. This translates into CASSNGVGENQPQHF.

The V and J genes are TRBV5-5 and TRBJ1-5; 7 bases align to TRBD1. After removal of 4 bases from V and 6 bases from J, the junction contained 10 bases not matched to a gene. The CDR3 consists of 15 residues. In germline, CDR1 is SGHKS, CDR2 YYEKEE (reference sequence). The CDR3 here is CASSVGDSLGQPQHF. Written as DNA, the CDR3 is TGTGCCAGCAGCGTAGGGGACAGCCTAGGTCAGCCCCAGCATTTT.

This clonotype has only one observation. The rearrangement joins TRBV6-5 to TRBJ1-1; tentative D call: TRBD1 (5 bases). There are 11 residues in the CDR3. V shed 4 bases and J shed 11 bases, with 11 bases lying between them. CDR1 and CDR2 (germline): MNHEY, SVGAGI. This CDR3 is CASSFGALAFF. The DNA for the CDR3 is TGTGCCAGCAGTTTTGGGGCGTTGGCTTTCTTT.

There are a few counts of this clonotype. The V call is TRBV5-5, the J call TRBJ1-5; no definite D call. Germline CDR1 is SGHKS and CDR2 is YYEKEE (reference sequence). V dropped 0 bases and J dropped 3 bases, with 13 bases sitting between them. This CDR3 has 16 amino acids. This CDR3 reads CASSLGVGLDNQPQHF. CDR3 DNA: TGTGCCAGCAGCTTGGGGGTGGGTTTAGACAATCAGCCCCAGCATTTT.

This clonotype was found many times. This chain connects TRBV18 to TRBJ2-5, with 12 bases fitting TRBD1. CDR3 length: 15 residues. Germline V gene lookup returns CDR1 KGHSH and CDR2 LQKENI. Trimming took 6 bases from V and 5 from J; bases not matched to a gene: 7. CDR3 protein: CASSFGTGGEETQYF. As DNA, the CDR3 is TGTGCCAGCTCCTTCGGGACAGGGGGCGAGGAGACCCAGTACTTC.

The rearrangement links TRBV28 to TRBJ2-7; 9 bases line up with TRBD2. The germline CDR1 and CDR2 sequences are MDHEN and SYDVKM. The CDR3 is 18 amino acids. Trimming cost V 6 bases and J 2 bases; bases outside gene matches: 17. Here the CDR3 reads CASSQALSGTSFTYEQYF. The CDR3 DNA follows: TGTGCCAGCAGCCAAGCCCTCTCCGGGACTAGCTTTACCTACGAGCAGTACTTC.

In its sample, this clonotype was seen many times. V is TRBV20-1 and J is TRBJ2-5; 10 bases match TRBD2. Trimming cost V 5 bases and J 5 bases; bases outside gene matches: 8. Germline CDR1 and CDR2: DFQATT and SNEGSKA (reference sequence). The CDR3 sequence is 14 residues long. CDR3: CSAGNSGGSETQYF. CDR3 in DNA: TGCAGTGCTGGAAATAGCGGGGGGAGCGAGACCCAGTACTTC.

Ten or more counts support this clonotype. The chain has TRBV7-2 and TRBJ2-7; 8 nucleotides agree with TRBD1. V lost 4 bases and J lost 3; bases outside the gene matches: 8. Germline assignment: CDR1 SGHTA and CDR2 FQGNSA. The CDR3 consists of 15 residues. CDR3 coding DNA: TGTGCCAGCAGCTCAACAGGGACAGGATACTACGAGCAGTACTTC. Encoded protein: CASSSTGTGYYEQYF.

This clonotype was counted at least ten times. The rearrangement joins TRBV7-9 to TRBJ2-5; perhaps TRBD1 as D (5 bases). Germline CDR1 and CDR2: SEHNR and FQNEAQ (reference sequence). V shed 8 bases and J shed 2 bases, with 9 bases lying between them. This CDR3 region has 12 residues. The CDR3 reads CASQGQQETQYF. CDR3 bases: TGTGCCAGCCAGGGTCAACAAGAGACCCAGTACTTC.

This clonotype appeared many times. This chain links TRBV28 with TRBJ2-5; tentatively, D is TRBD1 (6 bases). The CDR3 is 14 amino acids. Trimming removed 9 bases from V and 5 bases from J, with 19 bases in between. Germline-derived CDR1 and CDR2 are MDHEN and SYDVKM. This CDR3 reads CASYTPGAAETQYF. CDR3 DNA: TGTGCCAGTTATACCCCAGGGGCGGCGGAGACCCAGTACTTC.

The chain has TRBV5-1 and TRBJ2-7; 7 nucleotides line up with TRBD2. Germline values: CDR1 SGHRS, CDR2 YFSETQ. The CDR3 runs 12 residues. J gave up 6 bases and V 2 bases, and 2 bases lay outside the gene matches. For the CDR3, the DNA is TGCGCCAGCAGCTTCAGGGAGGGCGAGCAGTACTTC. This sequence encodes CASSFREGEQYF.

As regards this clonotype: A much larger clone differs by one base, so this may be a read error. The gene calls are TRBV28 and TRBJ2-1, with D uncertain. The V gene lost 2 bases and the J gene lost 10 bases, with 12 bases spanning the gap. This CDR3 region has 13 residues. The germline gives CDR1 MDHEN, CDR2 SYDVKM. The CDR3 reads CASSLQTVEEQFF. The CDR3, as DNA: TGTGCCAGCAGTTTACAGACGGTTGAGGAGCAGTTCTTC.